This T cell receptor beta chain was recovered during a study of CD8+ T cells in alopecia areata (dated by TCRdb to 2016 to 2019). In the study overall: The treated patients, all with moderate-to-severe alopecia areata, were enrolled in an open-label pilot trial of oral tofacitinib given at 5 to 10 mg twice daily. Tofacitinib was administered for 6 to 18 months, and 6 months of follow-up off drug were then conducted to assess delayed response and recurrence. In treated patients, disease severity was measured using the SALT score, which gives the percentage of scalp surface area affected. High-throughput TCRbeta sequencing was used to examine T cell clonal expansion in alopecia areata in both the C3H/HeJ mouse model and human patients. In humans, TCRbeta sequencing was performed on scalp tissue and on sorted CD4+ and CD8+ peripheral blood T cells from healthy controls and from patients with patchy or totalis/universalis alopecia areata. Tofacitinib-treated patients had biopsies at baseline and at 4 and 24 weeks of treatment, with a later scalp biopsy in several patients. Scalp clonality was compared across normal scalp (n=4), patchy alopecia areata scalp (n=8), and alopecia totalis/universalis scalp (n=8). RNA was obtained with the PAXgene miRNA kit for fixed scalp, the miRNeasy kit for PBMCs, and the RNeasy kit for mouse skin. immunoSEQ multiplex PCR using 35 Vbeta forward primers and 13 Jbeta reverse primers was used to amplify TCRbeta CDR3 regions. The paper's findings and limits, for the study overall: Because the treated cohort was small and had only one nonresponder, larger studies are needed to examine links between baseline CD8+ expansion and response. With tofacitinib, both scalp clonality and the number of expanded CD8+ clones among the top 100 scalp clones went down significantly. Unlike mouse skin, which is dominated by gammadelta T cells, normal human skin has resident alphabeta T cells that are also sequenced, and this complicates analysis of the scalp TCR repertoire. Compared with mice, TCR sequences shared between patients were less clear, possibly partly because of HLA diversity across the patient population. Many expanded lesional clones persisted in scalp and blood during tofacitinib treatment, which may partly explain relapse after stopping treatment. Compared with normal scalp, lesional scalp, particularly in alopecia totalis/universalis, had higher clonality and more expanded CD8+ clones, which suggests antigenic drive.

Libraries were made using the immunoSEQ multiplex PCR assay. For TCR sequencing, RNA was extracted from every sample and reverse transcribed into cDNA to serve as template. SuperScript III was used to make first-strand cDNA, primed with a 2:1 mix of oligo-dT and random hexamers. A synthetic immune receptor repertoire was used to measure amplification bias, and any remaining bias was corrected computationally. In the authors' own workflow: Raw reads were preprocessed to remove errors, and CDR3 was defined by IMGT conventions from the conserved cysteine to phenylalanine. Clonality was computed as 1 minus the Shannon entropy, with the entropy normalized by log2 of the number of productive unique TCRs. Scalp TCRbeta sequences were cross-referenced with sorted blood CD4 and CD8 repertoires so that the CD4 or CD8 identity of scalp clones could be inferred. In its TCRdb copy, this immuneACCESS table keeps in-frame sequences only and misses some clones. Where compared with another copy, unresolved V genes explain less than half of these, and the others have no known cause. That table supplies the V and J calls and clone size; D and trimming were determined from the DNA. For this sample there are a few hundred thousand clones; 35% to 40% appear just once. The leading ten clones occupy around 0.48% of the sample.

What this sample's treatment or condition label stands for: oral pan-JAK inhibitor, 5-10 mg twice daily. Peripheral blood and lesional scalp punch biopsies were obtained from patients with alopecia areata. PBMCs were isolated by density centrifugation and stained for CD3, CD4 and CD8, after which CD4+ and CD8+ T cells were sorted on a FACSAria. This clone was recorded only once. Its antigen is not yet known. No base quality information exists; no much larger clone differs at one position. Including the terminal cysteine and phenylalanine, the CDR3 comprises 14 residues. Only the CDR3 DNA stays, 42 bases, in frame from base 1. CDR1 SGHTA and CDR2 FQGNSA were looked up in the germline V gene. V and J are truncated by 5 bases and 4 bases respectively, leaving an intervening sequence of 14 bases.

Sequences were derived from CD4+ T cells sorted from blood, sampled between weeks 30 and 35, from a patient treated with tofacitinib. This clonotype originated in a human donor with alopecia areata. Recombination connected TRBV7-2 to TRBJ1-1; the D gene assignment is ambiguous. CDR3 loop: CASSPPRESTEAFF. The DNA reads TGTGCCAGCAGCCCCCCGCGGGAGAGCACTGAAGCTTTCTTT.